The sequence of this T cell receptor beta chain was determined in a study of control samples from healthy donors and cancer patients. Generated by immunoSEQ multiplex PCR, the TCRdb table keeps only in-frame clones and is missing some. The sample has 150,000 to 200,000 clones, 90% seen once. The sequence was obtained from a woman aged 45-60 years in good health. Sequencing used blood.

This CDR3 reads CASSNLAQHF. The CDR3 DNA reads as TGTGCCAGCAGCAACCTTGCCCAGCATTTT. The chain joins TRBV28 to TRBJ1-5; D uncertain. CDR1 and CDR2 from the germline V gene are MDHEN and SYDVKM. Trimming pared 6 bases from V and 11 bases from J, leaving 8 bases between. This CDR3 has 10 amino acids. The complete variable domain, with remaining parts taken from reference TRBV28 and TRBJ1-5, reads DVKVTQSSRYLVKRTGEKVFLECVQDMDHENMFWYRQDPGLGLRLIYFSYDVKMKEKGDIPEGYSVSREKKERFSLILESASTNQTSMYLCASSNLAQHFGDGTRLSIL.